This T cell receptor (beta chain) was documented in a study of shared clonotypes between healthy human individuals. The assay was immunoSEQ multiplex PCR, and TCRdb's table has in-frame clones only and misses some. The table includes a few million clones, approximately 96% detected once. CDR1 is MDHEN and CDR2 is SYDVKM in the germline V gene. This CDR3 contains 15 residues. The V and J ends lost 3 bases and 4 bases, in that order; junction bases with no gene match: 5. The sequencing sample was made of naive CD4+ T cells sorted from blood. As to subset: CD45RA+ positively selected. The chain is built from TRBV28 and TRBJ2-5; TRBD1 aligns across 10 bases. The clonotype comes from a young man in good health. The CDR3 here is CASSLATGGLETQYF. The CDR3 nucleotides read TGTGCCAGCAGTTTGGCGACAGGGGGCTTAGAGACCCAGTACTTC.